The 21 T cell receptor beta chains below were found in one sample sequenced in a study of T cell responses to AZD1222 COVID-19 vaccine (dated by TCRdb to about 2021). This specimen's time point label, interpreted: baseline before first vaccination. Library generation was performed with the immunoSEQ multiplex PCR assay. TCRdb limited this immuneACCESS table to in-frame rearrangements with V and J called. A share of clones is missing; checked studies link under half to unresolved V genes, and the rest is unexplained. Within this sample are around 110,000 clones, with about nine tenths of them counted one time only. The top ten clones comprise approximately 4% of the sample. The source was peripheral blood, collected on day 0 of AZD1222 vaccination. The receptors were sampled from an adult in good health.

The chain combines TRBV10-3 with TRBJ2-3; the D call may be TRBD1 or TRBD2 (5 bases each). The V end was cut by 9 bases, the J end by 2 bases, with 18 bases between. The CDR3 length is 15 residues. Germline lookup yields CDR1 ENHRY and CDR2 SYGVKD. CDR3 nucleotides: TGTGCCATATCCCGGGACCCTCGGAACACAGATACGCAGTATTTT. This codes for CAISRDPRNTDTQYF.

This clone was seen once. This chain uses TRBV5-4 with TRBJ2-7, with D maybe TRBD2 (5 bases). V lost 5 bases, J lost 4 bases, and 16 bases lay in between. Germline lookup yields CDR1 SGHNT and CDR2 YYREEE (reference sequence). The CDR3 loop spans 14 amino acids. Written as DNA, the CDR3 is TGTGCCAGCAGTCATCGGACTCAACCATACGAGCAGTACTTC. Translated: CASSHRTQPYEQYF. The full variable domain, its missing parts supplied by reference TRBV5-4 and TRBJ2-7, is ETGVTQSPTHLIKTRGQQVTLRCSSQSGHNTVSWYQQALGQGPQFIFQYYREEENGRGNFPPRFSGLQFPNYSSELNVNALELDDSALYLCASSHRTQPYEQYFGPGTRLTVT.

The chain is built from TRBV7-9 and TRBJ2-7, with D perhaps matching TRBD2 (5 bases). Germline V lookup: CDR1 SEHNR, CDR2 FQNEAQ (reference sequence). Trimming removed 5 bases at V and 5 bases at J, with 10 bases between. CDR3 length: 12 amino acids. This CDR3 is CASSPGLNEQYF. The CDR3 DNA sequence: TGTGCCAGCAGCCCAGGACTTAACGAGCAGTACTTC.

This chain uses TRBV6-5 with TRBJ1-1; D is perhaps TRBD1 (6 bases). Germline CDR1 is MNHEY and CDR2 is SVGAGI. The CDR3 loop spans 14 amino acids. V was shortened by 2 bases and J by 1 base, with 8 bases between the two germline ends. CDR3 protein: CASSYLQGNTEAFF. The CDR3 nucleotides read TGTGCCAGCAGTTACCTACAGGGGAACACTGAAGCTTTCTTT.

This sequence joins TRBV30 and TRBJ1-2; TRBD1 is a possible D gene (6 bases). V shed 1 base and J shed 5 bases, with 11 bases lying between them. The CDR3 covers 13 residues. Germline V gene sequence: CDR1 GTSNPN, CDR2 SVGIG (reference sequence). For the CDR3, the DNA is TGTGCCTGGAGTGAACAGGGAGGGTATGGCTACACCTTC. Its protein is CAWSEQGGYGYTF.

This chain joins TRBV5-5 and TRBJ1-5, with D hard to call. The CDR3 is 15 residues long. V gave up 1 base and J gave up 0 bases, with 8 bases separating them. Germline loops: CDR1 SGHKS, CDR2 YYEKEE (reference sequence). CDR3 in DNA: TGTGCCAGCAGCTTGCTACAGTATAGCAATCAGCCCCAGCATTTT. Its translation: CASSLLQYSNQPQHF.

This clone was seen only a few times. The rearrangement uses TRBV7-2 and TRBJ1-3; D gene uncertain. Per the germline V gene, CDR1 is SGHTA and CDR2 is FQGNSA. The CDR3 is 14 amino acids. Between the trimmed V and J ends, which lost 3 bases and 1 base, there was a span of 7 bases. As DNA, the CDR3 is TGTGCCAGCAGCTTCGGACCGTCTGGAAACACCATATATTTT. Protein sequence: CASSFGPSGNTIYF.

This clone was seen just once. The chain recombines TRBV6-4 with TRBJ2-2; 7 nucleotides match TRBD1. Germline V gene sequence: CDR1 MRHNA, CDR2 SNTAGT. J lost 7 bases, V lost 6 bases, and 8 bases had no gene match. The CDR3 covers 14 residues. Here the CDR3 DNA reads TGTGCCAGCAGCCAGCAGGGGGAAGACGGGGAGCTGTTTTTT. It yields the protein CASSQQGEDGELFF.

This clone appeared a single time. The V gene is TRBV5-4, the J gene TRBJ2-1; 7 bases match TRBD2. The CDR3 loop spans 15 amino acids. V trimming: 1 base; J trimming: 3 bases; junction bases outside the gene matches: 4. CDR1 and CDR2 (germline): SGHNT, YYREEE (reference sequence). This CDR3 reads CASSLQAGYYNEQFF. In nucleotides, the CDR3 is TGTGCCAGCAGCTTGCAAGCGGGGTACTACAATGAGCAGTTCTTC.

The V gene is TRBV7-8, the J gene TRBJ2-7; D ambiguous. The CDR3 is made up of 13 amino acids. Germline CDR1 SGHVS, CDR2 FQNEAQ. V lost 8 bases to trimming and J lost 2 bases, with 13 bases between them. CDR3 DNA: TGTGCCAGCTCCACTCGCTACACCTACGAGCAGTACTTC. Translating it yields CASSTRYTYEQYF.

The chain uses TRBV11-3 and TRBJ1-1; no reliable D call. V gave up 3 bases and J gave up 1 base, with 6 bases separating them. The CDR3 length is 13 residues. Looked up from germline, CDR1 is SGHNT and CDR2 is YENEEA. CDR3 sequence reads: CASSFRRNTEAFF. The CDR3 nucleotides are TGTGCCAGCAGCTTTCGGCGGAACACTGAAGCTTTCTTT.

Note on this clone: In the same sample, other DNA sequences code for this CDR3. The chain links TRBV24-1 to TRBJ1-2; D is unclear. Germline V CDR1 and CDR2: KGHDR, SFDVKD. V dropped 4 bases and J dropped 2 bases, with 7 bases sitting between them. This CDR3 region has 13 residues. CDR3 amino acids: CATSEGGNYGYTF. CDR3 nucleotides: TGTGCCACCAGTGAAGGCGGAAACTATGGCTACACCTTC.

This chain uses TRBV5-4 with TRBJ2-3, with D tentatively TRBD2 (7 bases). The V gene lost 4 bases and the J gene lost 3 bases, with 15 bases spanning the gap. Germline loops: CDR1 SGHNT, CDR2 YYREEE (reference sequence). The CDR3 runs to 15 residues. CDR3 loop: CASSVWGGQTDTQYF. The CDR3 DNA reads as TGTGCCAGCAGCGTGTGGGGGGGCCAAACAGATACGCAGTATTTT.

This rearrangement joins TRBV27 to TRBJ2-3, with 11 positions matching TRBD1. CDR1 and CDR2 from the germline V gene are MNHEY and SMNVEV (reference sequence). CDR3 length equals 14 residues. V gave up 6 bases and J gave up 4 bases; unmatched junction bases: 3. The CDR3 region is CASSRTGGADTQYF. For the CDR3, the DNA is TGTGCCAGCAGCCGGACAGGGGGCGCAGATACGCAGTATTTT.

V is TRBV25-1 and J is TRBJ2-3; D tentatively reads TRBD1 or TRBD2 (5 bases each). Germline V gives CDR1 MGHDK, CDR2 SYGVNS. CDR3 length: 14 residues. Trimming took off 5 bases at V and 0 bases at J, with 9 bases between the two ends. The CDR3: CASSKGDSTDTQYF. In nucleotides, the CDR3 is TGTGCCAGCAGTAAAGGGGACAGCACAGATACGCAGTATTTT.

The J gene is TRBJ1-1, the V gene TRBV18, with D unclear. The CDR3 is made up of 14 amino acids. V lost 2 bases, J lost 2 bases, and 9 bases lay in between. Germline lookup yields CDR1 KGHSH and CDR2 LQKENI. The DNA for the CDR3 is TGTGCCAGCTCACCATCGACACGAAACACTGAAGCTTTCTTT. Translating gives CASSPSTRNTEAFF.

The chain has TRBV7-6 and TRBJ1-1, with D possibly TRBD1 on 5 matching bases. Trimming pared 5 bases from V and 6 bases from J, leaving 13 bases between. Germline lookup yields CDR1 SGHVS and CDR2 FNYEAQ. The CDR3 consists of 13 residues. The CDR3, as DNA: TGTGCCAGCAGCCTCAACCCGACAGCTGAAGCTTTCTTT. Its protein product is CASSLNPTAEAFF.

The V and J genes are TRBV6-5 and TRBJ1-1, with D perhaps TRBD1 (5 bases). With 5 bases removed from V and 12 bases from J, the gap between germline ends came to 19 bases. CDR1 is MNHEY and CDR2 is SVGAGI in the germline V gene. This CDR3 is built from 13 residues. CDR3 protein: CASSTPQDAVTFF. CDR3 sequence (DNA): TGTGCCAGCAGTACCCCACAGGATGCGGTAACTTTCTTT.

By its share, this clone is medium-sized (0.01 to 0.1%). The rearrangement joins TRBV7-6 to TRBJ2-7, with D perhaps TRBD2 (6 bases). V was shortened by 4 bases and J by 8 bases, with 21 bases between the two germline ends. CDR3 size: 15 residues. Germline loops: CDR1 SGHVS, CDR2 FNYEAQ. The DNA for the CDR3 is TGTGCCAGCAGCTCGGCCGGGGGTAACACGAGAAAGCAGTACTTC. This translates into CASSSAGGNTRKQYF.

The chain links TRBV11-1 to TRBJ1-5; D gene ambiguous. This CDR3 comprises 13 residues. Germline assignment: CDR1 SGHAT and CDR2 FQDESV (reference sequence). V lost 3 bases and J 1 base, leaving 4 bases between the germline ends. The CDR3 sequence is CASSFDSNQPQHF. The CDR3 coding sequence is TGTGCCAGCAGCTTTGACAGCAATCAGCCCCAGCATTTT.

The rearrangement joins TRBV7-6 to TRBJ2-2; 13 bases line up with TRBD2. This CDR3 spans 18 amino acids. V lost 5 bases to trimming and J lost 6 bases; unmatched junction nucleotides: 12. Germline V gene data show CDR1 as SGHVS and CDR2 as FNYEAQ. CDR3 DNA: TGTGCCAGCAGCCAACGACTAGCGGGAGGCCCCCAACCCGGGGAGCTGTTTTTT. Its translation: CASSQRLAGGPQPGELFF. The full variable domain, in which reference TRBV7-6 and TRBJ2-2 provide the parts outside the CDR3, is GAGVSQSPRYKVTKRGQDVALRCDPISGHVSLYWYRQALGQGPEFLTYFNYEAQQDKSGLPNDRFSAERPEGSISTLTIQRTEQRDSAMYRCASSQRLAGGPQPGELFFGEGSRLTVL.